Listed below are T cell receptor beta chains from one sample, sequenced in a study of blood T cell repertoires in COVID-19. The assay was immunoSEQ multiplex PCR, and TCRdb's table has in-frame clones only and misses some. Here the sample spans around 95,000 clones, about 90% being singletons. Sequenced input: peripheral blood. These receptors were obtained from a man aged 25 to 45 in a cohort sampled during active COVID-19. CDR3s include the opening cysteine and the closing phenylalanine or tryptophan.

v_gene	len	j_gene	CDR3aa
TRBV28	15	TRBJ1-1	CASSFDSGRSAEAFF
TRBV6-2/TRBV6-3	16	TRBJ1-6	CASSSPWRTEDSPLHF
TRBV6-5	13	TRBJ1-2	CASEARRYYGYTF
TRBV5-4	15	TRBJ1-2	CASIGFRDRVGGYTF
TRBV28	13	TRBJ1-1	CASSLSRGTEAFF
TRBV19	13	TRBJ1-2	CASIAGRNYGYTF
TRBV19	15	TRBJ1-2	CASSIGLGQRYGYTF
TRBV28	14	TRBJ1-4	CASSSPRGHEKLFF
TRBV5-1	17	TRBJ2-7	CASSLMGLAGGTYEQYF
TRBV6-6	14	TRBJ1-2	CASSYGGINYGYTF
TRBV3-1/TRBV3-2	15	TRBJ1-4	CASSPPGLGGEKLFF
TRBV29-1	11	TRBJ1-1	CSVGQGGQAFF
TRBV2	13	TRBJ1-5	CASTTGSNQPQHF
TRBV13	13	TRBJ2-5	CASSLGSVETQYF
TRBV5-6	17	TRBJ1-3	CASSFWRSPGPGNTIYF
TRBV18	12	TRBJ1-6	CASSPERSPLHF
TRBV27	14	TRBJ1-4	CASSQQGAGEKLFF
TRBV6-1	14	TRBJ2-7	CASSESGGTYEQYF
TRBV18	13	TRBJ1-2	CASSPTARYGYTF
TRBV27	15	TRBJ2-7	CASSLVPSGTYEQYF
TRBV4-1	15	TRBJ1-1	CASTLGGGMNTEAFF
TRBV6-6	14	TRBJ1-5	CASSGTGGNQPQHF
TRBV7-2	14	TRBJ2-1	CASSLDRRFNEQFF
TRBV24-1	16	TRBJ2-3	CATSDPTGGLTDTQYF
TRBV7-9	16	TRBJ1-2	CASSLGTGGDFYGYTF
TRBV9	15	TRBJ1-2	CASTRQAVGAYGYTF
TRBV6-5	15	TRBJ2-1	CASSFRQGPYNEQFF
TRBV6-5	15	TRBJ2-7	CASSYVGQGPYEQYF
TRBV20-1	15	TRBJ2-3	CSASEPTSGTDTQYF
TRBV5-1	13	TRBJ1-2	CASSLEGAYGYTF
TRBV19	13	TRBJ2-5	CAAGTGRLGTQYF
TRBV28	14	TRBJ2-5	CASSLGEVRETQYF
TRBV11-2	13	TRBJ1-1	CASSIRQGGRAFF
TRBV5-1	16	TRBJ2-2	CASSLVERVNTGELFF
TRBV19	15	TRBJ2-3	CASSTGFTFADTQYF
TRBV10-1	15	TRBJ2-7	CASSDSGQYFYEQYF
TRBV25-1	14	TRBJ2-7	CASSEDSRSYEQYF
TRBV5-1	19	TRBJ2-2	CASSLNSGQGSSNTGELFF
TRBV25-1	14	TRBJ1-2	CASSEWTVPRGYTF
TRBV6-2/TRBV6-3	13	TRBJ2-3	CASSPTGTDTQYF
TRBV30	15	TRBJ1-5	CAWSVTGDSNQPQHF
TRBV5-1	14	TRBJ2-3	CASSLGQGKDTQYF
TRBV5-4	13	TRBJ1-1	CASSESENTEAFF
TRBV18	15	TRBJ2-3	CASSPGQGSTDTQYF
TRBV10-2	15	TRBJ2-2	CASSENVPQVGELFF
TRBV2	17	TRBJ1-6	CASSEELAGAGNSPLHF
TRBV19	13	TRBJ1-6	CASSIGPISPLHF